The clone carrying this T cell receptor (beta chain) came up a few times. No antigen is known for it. The data are from a study of cytomegalovirus exposure and HLA in healthy donors. The CDR3 has 15 residues. Germline assignment: CDR1 SGHDT and CDR2 YYEEEE. V trimming: 0 bases; J trimming: 10 bases; junction bases outside the gene matches: 7. Study outcomes and limitations: Earlier analysis yielded a pattern in which most TCR beta V segments were productive about 90% or about 30% of the time.

Donors had nominal health at sampling but likely had unrecorded immune exposures. The PCR used 60 Vbeta and 13 Jbeta primers. Only in-frame clones appear in the TCRdb table, and some are missing; sequencing was by immunoSEQ multiplex PCR. The sample has under 200,000 clones; almost 80% are singletons. Sequencing was carried out using PBMCs. The source is a man aged 30-40 years in good health and CMV-seronegative. The gene calls are TRBV5-6 and TRBJ2-6; 7 bases fit TRBD2. CDR3 in DNA: TGTGCCAGCAGCTTGGCCCCGGGGGGTCTTAACGTCCTGACTTTC. It specifies CASSLAPGGLNVLTF.